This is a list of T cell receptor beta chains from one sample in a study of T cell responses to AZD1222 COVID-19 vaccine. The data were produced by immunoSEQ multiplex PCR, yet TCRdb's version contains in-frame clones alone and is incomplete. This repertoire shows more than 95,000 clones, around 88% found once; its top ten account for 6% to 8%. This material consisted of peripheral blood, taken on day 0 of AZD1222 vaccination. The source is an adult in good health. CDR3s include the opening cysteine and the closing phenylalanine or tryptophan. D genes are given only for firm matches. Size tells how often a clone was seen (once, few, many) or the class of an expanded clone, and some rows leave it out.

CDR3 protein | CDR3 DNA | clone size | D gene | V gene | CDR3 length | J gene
CASSFLSGTGGPNEKLFF | TGTGCCAGCAGTTTTTTGAGCGGGACAGGGGGTCCTAATGAAAAACTGTTTTTT | - | TRBD1 | TRBV28 | 18 | TRBJ1-4
CASGSQDYNSPLHF | TGTGCCAGCGGTTCCCAGGATTATAATTCACCCCTCCACTTT | - | - | TRBV14 | 14 | TRBJ1-6
CASSLARVQETQYF | TGTGCCAGCAGCTTAGCCCGGGTCCAAGAGACCCAGTACTTC | - | - | TRBV7-2 | 14 | TRBJ2-5
CASMGLQGLANYGYTF | TGTGCCAGTATGGGGCTACAGGGGTTAGCTAACTATGGCTACACCTTC | many | TRBD1 | TRBV19 | 16 | TRBJ1-2
CASSGGELHGYTF | TGTGCCAGCAGCGGGGGGGAACTCCACGGCTACACCTTC | once | - | TRBV5-4 | 13 | TRBJ1-2
CASSDSVSRLSNQPQHF | TGTGCCAGCAGTGACTCGGTGTCACGTCTTAGCAATCAGCCCCAGCATTTT | - | - | TRBV6-4 | 17 | TRBJ1-5
CSAPHGYEQYF | TGCAGTGCCCCCCACGGGTACGAGCAGTACTTC | few | - | TRBV20-1 | 11 | TRBJ2-7
CASSLSSGHYNSPLHF | TGTGCCAGCAGTTTATCGTCCGGACACTATAATTCACCCCTCCACTTT | - | - | TRBV28 | 16 | TRBJ1-6
CASSPDRGLENEKLFF | TGTGCCAGCTCACCGGACAGGGGGCTGGAGAATGAAAAACTGTTTTTT | - | TRBD1 | TRBV18 | 16 | TRBJ1-4
CASRRSPNTEAFF | TGTGCCAGCCGACGGTCCCCTAACACTGAAGCTTTCTTT | few | - | TRBV19 | 13 | TRBJ1-1
CASSLSAGANVLTF | TGTGCCAGCAGCCTGTCGGCCGGGGCCAACGTCCTGACTTTC | - | - | TRBV3-1/TRBV3-2 | 14 | TRBJ2-6
CASSPDGSSGNTIYF | TGTGCCAGCAGCCCGGACGGGAGCTCTGGAAACACCATATATTTT | - | - | TRBV11-3 | 15 | TRBJ1-3
CASSLLQETQYF | TGTGCCAGCAGCTTACTTCAAGAGACCCAGTACTTC | few | - | TRBV5-6 | 12 | TRBJ2-5
CSASRGGQPQHF | TGCAGTGCTAGTCGGGGAGGTCAGCCCCAGCATTTT | - | - | TRBV20-1 | 12 | TRBJ1-5
CASSLNARGRTQYF | TGTGCCAGCAGCTTAAACGCGCGGGGAAGGACGCAGTATTTT | - | - | TRBV7-2 | 14 | TRBJ2-3
CASSEDSGRASYNEQFF | TGTGCCAGCAGTGAAGATTCAGGGAGGGCCTCCTACAATGAGCAGTTCTTC | - | TRBD2 | TRBV6-1 | 17 | TRBJ2-1
CASRALVAAKNIQYF | TGTGCCAGCAGGGCACTAGTGGCGGCCAAAAACATTCAGTACTTC | - | - | TRBV11-2 | 15 | TRBJ2-4
CASSQQAGTGDEKLFF | TGTGCCAGCAGCCAGCAGGCCGGGACAGGGGATGAAAAACTGTTTTTT | once | TRBD1 | TRBV7-2 | 16 | TRBJ1-4
CASSYNPGQAVHSNQPQHF | TGTGCCAGCAGTTACAATCCGGGACAAGCTGTACATAGCAATCAGCCCCAGCATTTT | once | - | TRBV6-2/TRBV6-3 | 19 | TRBJ1-5
CASTEDEANTGELFF | TGTGCCAGCACTGAAGATGAGGCGAACACCGGGGAGCTGTTTTTT | - | - | TRBV2 | 15 | TRBJ2-2
CASSWGTSGGNEQFF | TGTGCCAGCAGCTGGGGGACTAGCGGGGGCAATGAGCAGTTCTTC | - | TRBD2 | TRBV13 | 15 | TRBJ2-1
CASSLAAQETQYF | TGCGCCAGCAGCTTGGCCGCCCAAGAGACCCAGTACTTC | - | - | TRBV5-1 | 13 | TRBJ2-5
CASGRDRNTEAFF | TGTGCCAGCGGTCGGGACAGGAACACTGAAGCTTTCTTT | - | TRBD1 | TRBV2 | 13 | TRBJ1-1
CASSQENHSGTINSPLHF | TGCGCCAGCAGCCAAGAAAATCACTCCGGGACCATTAATTCACCCCTCCACTTT | - | - | TRBV4-1 | 18 | TRBJ1-6
CASSPLGQGADEQYF | TGTGCCAGCAGCCCCCTGGGACAGGGGGCGGACGAGCAGTACTTC | - | TRBD1 | TRBV5-4 | 15 | TRBJ2-7
CASSKAGGPGEQYF | TGTGCCAGCAGTAAAGCGGGAGGGCCCGGGGAGCAGTACTTC | - | TRBD2 | TRBV6-2/TRBV6-3 | 14 | TRBJ2-7
CASSLWRGFSYEQYF | TGTGCCAGCAGCTTATGGCGGGGATTCTCCTACGAGCAGTACTTC | - | - | TRBV7-9 | 15 | TRBJ2-7
CASRRGSTNEKLFF | TGTGCCAGCAGGCGCGGATCAACTAATGAAAAACTGTTTTTT | - | - | TRBV27 | 14 | TRBJ1-4
CASSLKGLRQTLSSYEQYF | TGTGCCAGCAGCTTAAAAGGACTCCGCCAAACCTTAAGCTCCTACGAGCAGTACTTC | - | - | TRBV7-2 | 19 | TRBJ2-7
CASRTGLAGENEQFF | TGTGCCAGCAGGACGGGACTAGCGGGGGAGAATGAGCAGTTCTTC | - | TRBD2 | TRBV7-8 | 15 | TRBJ2-1
CASSLAGGTDTQYF | TGTGCCAGCAGCCTAGCGGGAGGCACAGATACGCAGTATTTT | - | TRBD2 | TRBV3-1/TRBV3-2 | 14 | TRBJ2-3
CASTPAEGELFF | TGTGCCAGTACGCCTGCTGAGGGGGAGCTGTTTTTT | - | - | TRBV19 | 12 | TRBJ2-2
CATGKDTEAFF | TGTGCCACCGGTAAGGACACTGAAGCTTTCTTT | - | - | TRBV15 | 11 | TRBJ1-1
CATTGGGEQFF | TGTGCCACGACCGGGGGAGGTGAGCAGTTCTTC | - | - | TRBV6-5 | 11 | TRBJ2-1
CAIRQDNSPLHF | TGTGCCATCCGACAGGATAATTCACCCCTCCACTTT | - | - | TRBV10-3 | 12 | TRBJ1-6
CASSETRGRGKQPQHF | TGTGCCAGCAGTGAAACCCGGGGACGGGGTAAACAGCCCCAGCATTTT | - | - | TRBV2 | 16 | TRBJ1-5
CASSTGGSSYEQYF | TGTGCCAGCAGTACAGGGGGGAGCTCCTACGAGCAGTACTTC | - | TRBD1 | TRBV7-2 | 14 | TRBJ2-7
CASSVLRAYNSPLHF | TGTGCCAGCAGCGTCCTCCGGGCCTATAATTCACCCCTCCACTTT | - | - | TRBV9 | 15 | TRBJ1-6
CASSFRAFPGELFF | TGTGCCAGCAGCTTTAGGGCCTTCCCCGGGGAGCTGTTTTTT | - | - | TRBV7-8 | 14 | TRBJ2-2
CASSLSRDRLAYTF | TGTGCCAGTAGTCTCTCCCGGGACAGGCTTGCCTACACCTTC | - | TRBD1 | TRBV19 | 14 | TRBJ1-2
CASSFTGTGLYEQYF | TGCGCCAGCAGCTTCACCGGGACAGGACTCTACGAGCAGTACTTC | once | TRBD1 | TRBV5-1 | 15 | TRBJ2-7
CASSPLAGVNTGELFF | TGTGCCAGCAGCCCACTAGCGGGGGTAAACACCGGGGAGCTGTTTTTT | - | TRBD2 | TRBV5-4 | 16 | TRBJ2-2
CASGGLSRNEQYF | TGTGCCAGCGGCGGATTGTCGCGGAACGAGCAGTACTTC | - | - | TRBV9 | 13 | TRBJ2-7
CASSPPEPSEQYF | TGTGCCAGCTCACCACCGGAACCTTCCGAGCAGTACTTC | - | - | TRBV18 | 13 | TRBJ2-7
CASTRDTGGTEAFF | TGCGCCAGCACCCGGGACACTGGTGGCACTGAAGCTTTCTTT | once | - | TRBV5-1 | 14 | TRBJ1-1
CASSQDRPGLLGNTIYF | TGTGCCAGCAGCCAAGATCGCCCGGGTTTGCTCGGAAACACCATATATTTT | - | - | TRBV14 | 17 | TRBJ1-3
CASSRDSLFNTGELFF | TGTGCCAGCAGCCGGGACAGCCTCTTTAACACCGGGGAGCTGTTTTTT | - | TRBD1 | TRBV7-2 | 16 | TRBJ2-2
CASSIRLAGGYEQFF | TGTGCCAGCAGCATTCGACTAGCGGGAGGCTATGAGCAGTTCTTC | - | TRBD2 | TRBV7-9 | 15 | TRBJ2-1
CASSVVGPNTEAFF | TGTGCCAGCAGCGTAGTTGGCCCGAACACTGAAGCTTTCTTT | - | - | TRBV9 | 14 | TRBJ1-1